The present entry profiles one TCR beta chain with its context. The target antigen is unknown. The sort gate was single viable CD3+CD4+CD8-CD45RO+ cells for memory CD4+ T cells. CMV serostatus came from serum IgG against pp150, pp28, p38, p52. The entry originates in a study of memory CD4+ T cells and cytomegalovirus serostatus. Notes on the study in general: Of roughly 180 reported CMV TCRbeta sequences, roughly 70 were found in memory CD4+ repertoires.

TCRdb keeps only in-frame clones here, not all; method: immunoSEQ multiplex PCR. Found here are around 32,000 clones, around 76% of them singletons; the top ten hold 0.63%. The sequencing input was memory CD4+ T cells from blood. This TCR was recovered from an adult in good health and CMV-seronegative. Some clones in this sample may be carry-over from other donors' samples.

CDR3 amino acids: CASSLRTDFTDTQYF. The DNA for the CDR3 is TGCGCCAGCAGCCTCCGGACAGACTTCACAGATACGCAGTATTTT. The chain couples TRBV5-1 to TRBJ2-3, with D perhaps matching TRBD1 (6 bases). Trimming removed 4 bases from V and 2 bases from J, with 14 bases in between. This CDR3 contains 15 residues. Germline loops: CDR1 SGHRS, CDR2 YFSETQ. Full variable domain (missing parts from reference TRBV5-1 and TRBJ2-3): KAGVTQTPRYLIKTRGQQVTLSCSPISGHRSVSWYQQTPGQGLQFLFEYFSETQRNKGNFPGRFSGRQFSNSRSEMNVSTLELGDSALYLCASSLRTDFTDTQYFGPGTRLTVL.